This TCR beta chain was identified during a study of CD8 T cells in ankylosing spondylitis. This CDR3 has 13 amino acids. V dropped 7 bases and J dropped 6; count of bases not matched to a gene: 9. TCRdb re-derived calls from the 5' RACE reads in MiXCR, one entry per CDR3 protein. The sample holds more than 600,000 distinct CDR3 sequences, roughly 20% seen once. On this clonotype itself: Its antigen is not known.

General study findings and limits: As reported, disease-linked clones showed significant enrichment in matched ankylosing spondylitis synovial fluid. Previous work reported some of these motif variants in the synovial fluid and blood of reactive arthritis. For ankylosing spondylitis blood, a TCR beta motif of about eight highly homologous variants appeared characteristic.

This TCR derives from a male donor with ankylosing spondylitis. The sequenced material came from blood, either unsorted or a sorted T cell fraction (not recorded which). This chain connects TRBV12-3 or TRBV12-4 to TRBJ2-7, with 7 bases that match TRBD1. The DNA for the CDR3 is TGTGCCAGCAATTCCGAGGGGGCGGTCGAGCAGTACTTC. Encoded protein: CASNSEGAVEQYF.